This T cell receptor beta chain originates from a study of CD8 T cells in Susac syndrome. CDR1 is SGHDT, CDR2 YYEEEE, per germline. The CDR3 length is 12 residues. Trimming removed 1 base at V and 13 bases at J, with 12 bases between. When the RNA was reverse transcribed, random hexamers were used with an input of about 0.5 to 1 ug. One entry per CDR3 protein, called by TCRdb with MiXCR from the immunoSEQ multiplex PCR reads. Here the sample spans fewer than 150,000 distinct CDR3 sequences, 85% to 95% being singletons. The V gene is TRBV5-6, the J gene TRBJ2-1, with a possible D match to TRBD2 (5 bases). This TCR was recovered from a human donor in good health. Material: CD8+ T cells from PBMCs. DNA for the CDR3: TGTGCCAGCAGCTTGAGTCTAGCTGATCAGTTCTTC. Encoded protein: CASSLSLADQFF.